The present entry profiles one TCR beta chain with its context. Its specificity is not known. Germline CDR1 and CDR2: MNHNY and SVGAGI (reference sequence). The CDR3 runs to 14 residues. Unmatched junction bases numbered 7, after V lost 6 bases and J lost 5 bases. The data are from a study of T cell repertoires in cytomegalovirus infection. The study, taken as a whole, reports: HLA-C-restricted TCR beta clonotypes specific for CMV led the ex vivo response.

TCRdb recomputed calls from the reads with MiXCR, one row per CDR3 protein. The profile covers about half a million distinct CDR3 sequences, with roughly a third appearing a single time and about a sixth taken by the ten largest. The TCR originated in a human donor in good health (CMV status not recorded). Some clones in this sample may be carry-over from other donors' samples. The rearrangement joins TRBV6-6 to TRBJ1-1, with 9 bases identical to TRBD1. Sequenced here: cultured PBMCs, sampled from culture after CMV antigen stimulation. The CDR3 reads CASSLQGASTEAFF. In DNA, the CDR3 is TGTGCCAGCAGCCTACAGGGGGCGTCTACTGAAGCTTTCTTT.